This record covers a single T cell receptor beta chain. Its antigen target is currently unknown. No much larger clone is present one base from it, and per-base qualities are unavailable. This sample is part of a study of CD8 T cells in Susac syndrome (dated by TCRdb to about 2019). Study-wide context: Whether CD8+ T cell activation and differentiation in Susac syndrome was antigen driven was tested using repertoire sequencing. Broad study findings and their caveats: The study acknowledged that relatively few individuals were included in the TCR sequencing and HLA analysis.

The CDR3 has 15 amino acids, counting the end cysteine and phenylalanine. The entry retains the CDR3 DNA only, 45 bases that are in frame from base 1. From V the trimming removes 0 bases and from J it removes 4 bases, while the gene matches leave 2 bases of the junction unaccounted for. RNA was extracted using the RNeasy kit, and roughly 0.5 to 1 microgram was reverse transcribed with random hexamers. The immunoSEQ multiplex PCR assay, covering 54 Vbeta and 13 Jbeta segments, was used to amplify TCR beta CDR3 regions. To correct PCR amplification bias, a synthetic template baseline was used for both primer optimization and computational correction. Concerning the study's data processing: Reads were annotated to V, D and J genes according to IMGT and were analyzed with immunoSEQ Analyzer, with only productive sequences retained. To calculate clonality, Shannon entropy was normalized by log2 of the number of productive unique sequences and then subtracted from one. For each patient and control, public and private clones were evaluated among the 100 most prevalent clones. A clone was defined as Susac-specific if it was absent from the healthy and MS cohorts, from about a thousand published viral clones and from other ImmuneACCESS disease sequences. The public reads were run again by TCRdb, first through fastp at Q25 and then through MiXCR, and only productive beta chains were kept. CDR3 protein duplicates are merged, each entry listing the most common genes and DNA. These V and J calls rely on TCRdb rather than the paper's analysis. Present in this sample are about 180,000 distinct CDR3 sequences, roughly 92% of which were seen just once. The biggest ten clones account for around 0.1% of the sample.

Peripheral blood CD8+ and CD4+ T cells from healthy donors, Susac syndrome patients and multiple sclerosis patients were profiled by high-throughput TCR beta sequencing. Treatment-naive patients with stable or active relapsing-remitting disease fulfilling revised McDonald criteria were used as multiple sclerosis controls. Bulk CD8+ and CD4+ T cells were purified by magnetic negative isolation, while CD8+ TEMRA cells were enriched using FACS. Blood was collected in EDTA tubes and processed within 24 hours, with PBMCs isolated through density gradient centrifugation. PBMCs destined for TCR sequencing were cryopreserved in liquid nitrogen and later thawed in a 37 °C water bath. The sorted or isolated CD4+, CD8+ and CD8+ TEMRA cells reached a purity of at least 90%.

The sequence was obtained from a human donor with multiple sclerosis. Specimen: CD4+ T cells from PBMCs. The rearrangement combines TRBV12-3 or TRBV12-4 with TRBJ2-3, with 9 middle bases fitting TRBD1. CDR3 loop: CASSLAGQGSDTQYF. The nucleotides read TGTGCCAGCAGTTTAGCGGGACAGGGTTCAGATACGCAGTATTTT.